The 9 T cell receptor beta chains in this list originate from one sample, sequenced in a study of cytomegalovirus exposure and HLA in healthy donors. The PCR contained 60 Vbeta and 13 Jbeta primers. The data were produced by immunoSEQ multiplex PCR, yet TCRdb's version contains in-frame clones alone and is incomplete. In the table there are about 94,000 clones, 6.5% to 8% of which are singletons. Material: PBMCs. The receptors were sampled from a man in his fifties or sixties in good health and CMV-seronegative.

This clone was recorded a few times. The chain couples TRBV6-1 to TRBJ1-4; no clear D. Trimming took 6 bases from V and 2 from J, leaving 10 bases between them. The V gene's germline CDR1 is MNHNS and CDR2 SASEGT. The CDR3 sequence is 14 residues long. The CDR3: CASSSGGTNEKLFF. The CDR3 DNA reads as TGTGCCAGCAGCTCTGGAGGGACTAATGAAAAACTGTTTTTT.

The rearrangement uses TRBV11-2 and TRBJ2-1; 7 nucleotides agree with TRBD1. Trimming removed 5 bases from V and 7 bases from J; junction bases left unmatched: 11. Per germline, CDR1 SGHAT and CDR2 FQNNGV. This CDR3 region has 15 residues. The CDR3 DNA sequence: TGTGCCAGCAGCCCACGCCAGGGGGAGCTGAATGAGCAGTTCTTC. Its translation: CASSPRQGELNEQFF. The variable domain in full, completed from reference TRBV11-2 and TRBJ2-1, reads EAGVAQSPRYKIIEKRQSVAFWCNPISGHATLYWYQQILGQGPKLLIQFQNNGVVDDSQLPKDRFSAERLKGVDSTLKIQPAKLEDSAVYLCASSPRQGELNEQFFGPGTRLTVL.

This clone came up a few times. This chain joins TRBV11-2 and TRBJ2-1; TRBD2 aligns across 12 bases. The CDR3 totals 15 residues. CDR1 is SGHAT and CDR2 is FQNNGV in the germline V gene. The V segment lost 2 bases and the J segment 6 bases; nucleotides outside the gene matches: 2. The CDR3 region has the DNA TGTGCCAGCAGCTTACTAGCGGGAGGGCTCAATGAGCAGTTCTTC. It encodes CASSLLAGGLNEQFF.

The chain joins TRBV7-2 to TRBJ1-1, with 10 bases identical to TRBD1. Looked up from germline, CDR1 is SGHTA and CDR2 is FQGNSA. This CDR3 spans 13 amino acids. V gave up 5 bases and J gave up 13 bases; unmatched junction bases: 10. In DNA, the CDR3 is TGTGCCAGCAGCGACAGACAGGGGGCAGGAGGTTTCTTT. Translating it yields CASSDRQGAGGFF.

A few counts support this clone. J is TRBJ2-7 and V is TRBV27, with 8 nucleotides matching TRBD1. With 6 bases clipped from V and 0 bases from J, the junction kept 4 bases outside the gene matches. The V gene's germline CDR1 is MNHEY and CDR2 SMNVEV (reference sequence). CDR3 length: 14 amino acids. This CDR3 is CASSHRGSSYEQYF. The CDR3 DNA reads TGTGCCAGCAGCCACAGGGGGTCCTCCTACGAGCAGTACTTC.

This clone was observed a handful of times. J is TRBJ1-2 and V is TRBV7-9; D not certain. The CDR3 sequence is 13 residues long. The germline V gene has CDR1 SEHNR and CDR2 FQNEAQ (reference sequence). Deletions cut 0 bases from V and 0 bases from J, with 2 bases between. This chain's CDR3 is CASSLASNYGYTF. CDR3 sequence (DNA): TGTGCCAGCAGCTTAGCCTCTAACTATGGCTACACCTTC.

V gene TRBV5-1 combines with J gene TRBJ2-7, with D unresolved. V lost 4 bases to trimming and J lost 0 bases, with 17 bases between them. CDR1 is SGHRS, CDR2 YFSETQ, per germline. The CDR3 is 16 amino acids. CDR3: CASSPLPGDGSYEQYF. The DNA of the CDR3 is TGCGCCAGCAGCCCCCTTCCGGGTGACGGCTCCTACGAGCAGTACTTC.

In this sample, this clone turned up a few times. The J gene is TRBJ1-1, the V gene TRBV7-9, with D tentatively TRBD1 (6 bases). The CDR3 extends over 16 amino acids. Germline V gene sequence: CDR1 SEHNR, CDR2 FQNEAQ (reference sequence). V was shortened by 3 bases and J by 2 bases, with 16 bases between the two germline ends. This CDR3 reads CASSFLGGAHNTEAFF. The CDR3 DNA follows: TGTGCCAGCAGCTTCCTGGGGGGGGCGCATAACACTGAAGCTTTCTTT. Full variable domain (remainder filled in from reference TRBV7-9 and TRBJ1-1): DTGVSQNPRHKITKRGQNVTFRCDPISEHNRLYWYRQTLGQGPEFLTYFQNEAQLEKSRLLSDRFSAERPKGSFSTLEIQRTEQGDSAMYLCASSFLGGAHNTEAFFGQGTRLTVV.

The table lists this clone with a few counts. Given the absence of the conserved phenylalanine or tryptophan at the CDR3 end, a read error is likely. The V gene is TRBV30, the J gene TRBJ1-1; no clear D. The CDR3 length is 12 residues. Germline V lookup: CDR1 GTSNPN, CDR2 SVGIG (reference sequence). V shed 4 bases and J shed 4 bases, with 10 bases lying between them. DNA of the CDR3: TGTGCCTGGACTCGGCGCGGCACTGAAGCTTTCGTT. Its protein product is CAWTRRGTEAFV.